Presented here are 2 T cell receptor beta chains from one specimen sequenced in a study of blood T cell repertoires in COVID-19. Assay: immunoSEQ multiplex PCR; the TCRdb copy retains only in-frame clones and omits some. The data show roughly 360,000 clones, approximately 87% seen once. Material for sequencing was PBMCs or T cells enriched from blood (not recorded which). These receptors were obtained from a woman aged 25 to 39 with acute COVID-19.

This sequence joins TRBV2 and TRBJ1-4; TRBD1 is a possible D gene (6 bases). V lost 4 bases and J 7 bases, leaving 19 bases between the germline ends. The germline V gene has CDR1 SNHLY and CDR2 FYNNEI. CDR3 length: 16 residues. The CDR3 DNA reads as TGTGCCAGCAGTGCCCCGGGACGGGGGGCAGGTGAAAAACTGTTTTTT. Its protein product is CASSAPGRGAGEKLFF.

The J gene is TRBJ2-7, the V gene TRBV10-3; 7 nucleotides match TRBD1. This CDR3 has 13 amino acids. Per the germline V gene, CDR1 is ENHRY and CDR2 is SYGVKD. The chain's CDR3 is CAVDAGTDYEQYF. The DNA for the CDR3 is TGTGCGGTAGACGCCGGGACAGACTACGAGCAGTACTTC.